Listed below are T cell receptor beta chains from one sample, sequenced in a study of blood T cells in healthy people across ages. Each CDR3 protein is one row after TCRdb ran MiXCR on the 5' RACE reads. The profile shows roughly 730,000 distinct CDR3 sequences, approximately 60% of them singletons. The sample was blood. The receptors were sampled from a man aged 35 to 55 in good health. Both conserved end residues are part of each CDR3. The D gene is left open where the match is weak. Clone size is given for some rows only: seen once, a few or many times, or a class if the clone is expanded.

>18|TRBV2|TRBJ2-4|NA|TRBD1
TGTGCCAGCAGGACCACAGTGGACAGGGTGTTATCCAAAAACATTCAGTACTTC
CASRTTVDRVLSKNIQYF
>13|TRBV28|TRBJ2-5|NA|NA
TGTGCCAGCAGGCAGGGCGGTCAAGAGACCCAGTACTTC
CASRQGGQETQYF
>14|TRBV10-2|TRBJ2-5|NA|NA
TGCGCCAGCAGTGAGGGCCGAAGGAGGGAGACCCAGTACTTC
CASSEGRRRETQYF
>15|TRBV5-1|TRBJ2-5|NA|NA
TGCGCCAGCATCTTACGAGCGGGACAAACGGGGGAACAGTACTTC
CASILRAGQTGEQYF
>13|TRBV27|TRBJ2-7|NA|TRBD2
TGTGCCAGCAGTCCCCCTAGCGGCTACGAGCAGTACTTC
CASSPPSGYEQYF
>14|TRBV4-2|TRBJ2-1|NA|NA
TGTGCCAGCAGCCAGGAAGGCGGGACGGATGAGCAGTTCTTC
CASSQEGGTDEQFF
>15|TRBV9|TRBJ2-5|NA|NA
TGTGCCAGCAGCGGGGGGGACGCTTCCGTAACTGAGCAGTACTTC
CASSGGDASVTEQYF
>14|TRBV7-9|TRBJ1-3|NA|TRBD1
TGTGCCAGCAGCTTTACGACAGGGGAAAACACCATATATTTT
CASSFTTGENTIYF
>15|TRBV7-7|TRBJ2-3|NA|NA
TGTGCCAGCAGCTTCGGACTGGGGAGCACAGATACGCAGTATTTT
CASSFGLGSTDTQYF
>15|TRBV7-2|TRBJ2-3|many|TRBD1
TGTGCCAGCAGCTCGGGACAGGGCCAGGCAGCTACGCAGTATTTT
CASSSGQGQAATQYF
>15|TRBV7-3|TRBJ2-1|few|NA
TGTGCCAGCAGCCCGACAGGAAAATCCTACAATGAGCAGTTCTTC
CASSPTGKSYNEQFF
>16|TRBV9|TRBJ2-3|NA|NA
TGTGCCAGCAGCGTCTGGCAGGGGGGTGGCACAGATACGCAGTATTTT
CASSVWQGGGTDTQYF
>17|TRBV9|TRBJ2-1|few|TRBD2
TGTGCCAGCAGCGTAGACCCCCTAGCGGGGGTCCTCAATGAGCAGTTCTTC
CASSVDPLAGVLNEQFF